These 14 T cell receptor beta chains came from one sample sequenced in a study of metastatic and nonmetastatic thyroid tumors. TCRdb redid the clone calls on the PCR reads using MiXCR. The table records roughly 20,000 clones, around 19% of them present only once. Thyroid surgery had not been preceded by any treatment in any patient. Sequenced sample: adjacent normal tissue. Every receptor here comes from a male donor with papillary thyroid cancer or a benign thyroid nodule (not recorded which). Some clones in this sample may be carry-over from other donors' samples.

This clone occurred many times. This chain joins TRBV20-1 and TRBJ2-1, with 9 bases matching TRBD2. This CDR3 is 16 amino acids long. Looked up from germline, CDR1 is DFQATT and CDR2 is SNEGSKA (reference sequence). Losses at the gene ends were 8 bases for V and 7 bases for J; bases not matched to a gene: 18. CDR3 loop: CSLEGSSGDRRNEQFF. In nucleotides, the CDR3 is TGCAGTCTCGAGGGGTCTAGCGGGGATCGCCGAAATGAGCAGTTCTTC.

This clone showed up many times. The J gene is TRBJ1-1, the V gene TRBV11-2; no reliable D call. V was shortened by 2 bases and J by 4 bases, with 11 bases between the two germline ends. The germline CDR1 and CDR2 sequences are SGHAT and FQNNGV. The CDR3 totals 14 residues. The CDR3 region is CASSLPGRSTEAFF. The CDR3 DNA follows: TGTGCCAGCAGCTTACCGGGCAGGAGCACTGAAGCTTTCTTT.

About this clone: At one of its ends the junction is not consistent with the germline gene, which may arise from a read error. CDR3 in amino acids: CASTAGQCSYYCYTF. CDR3 DNA sequence: TGTGCCAGCACTGCTGGGCAGTGTAGTTACTATTGCTACACCTTC. The gene calls are TRBV6-1 and TRBJ1-2; no firm D call. The CDR3 totals 15 residues. Germline V gives CDR1 MNHNS, CDR2 SASEGT.

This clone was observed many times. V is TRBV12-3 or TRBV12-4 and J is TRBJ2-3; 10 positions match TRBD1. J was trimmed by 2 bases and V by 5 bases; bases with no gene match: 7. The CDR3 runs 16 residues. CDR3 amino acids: CASSGGTGAHTDTQYF. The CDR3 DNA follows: TGTGCCAGCAGTGGGGGGACAGGGGCCCACACAGATACGCAGTATTTT.

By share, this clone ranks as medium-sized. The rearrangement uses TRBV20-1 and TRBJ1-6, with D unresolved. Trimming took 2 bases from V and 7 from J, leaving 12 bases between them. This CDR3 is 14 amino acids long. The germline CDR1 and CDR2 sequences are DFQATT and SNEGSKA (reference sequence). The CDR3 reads CSARRDQGNSPLHF. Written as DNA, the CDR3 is TGCAGTGCTAGAAGGGATCAAGGAAATTCACCCCTCCACTTT.

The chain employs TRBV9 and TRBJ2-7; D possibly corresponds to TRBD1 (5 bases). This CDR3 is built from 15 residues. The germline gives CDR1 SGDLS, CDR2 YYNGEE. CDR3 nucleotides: TGTGGGAGCAGCGTCGCGACAGCCCTGTCCTACGAGCAGTACGTC. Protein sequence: CGSSVATALSYEQYV.

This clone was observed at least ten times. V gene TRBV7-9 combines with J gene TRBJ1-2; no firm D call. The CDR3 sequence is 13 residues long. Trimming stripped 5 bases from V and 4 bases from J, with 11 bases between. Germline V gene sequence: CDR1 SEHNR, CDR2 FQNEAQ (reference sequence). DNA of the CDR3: TGTGCCAGCAGCCGGACGGACCTCTATGGCTACACCTTC. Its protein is CASSRTDLYGYTF.

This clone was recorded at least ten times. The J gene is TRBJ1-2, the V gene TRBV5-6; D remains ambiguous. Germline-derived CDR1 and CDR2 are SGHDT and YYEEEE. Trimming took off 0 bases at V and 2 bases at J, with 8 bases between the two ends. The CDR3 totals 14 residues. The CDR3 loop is CASSLGFQNYGYTF. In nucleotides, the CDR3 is TGTGCCAGCAGCTTGGGGTTCCAAAACTATGGCTACACCTTC.

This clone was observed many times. The CDR3 here is CASSDSPTGPIRGISPQHF. The CDR3 nucleotides are TGTGCCAGCAGTGACTCACCCACGGGGCCGATCAGGGGAATAAGCCCCCAGCATTTT. The chain combines TRBV6-4 with TRBJ1-5, with D perhaps matching TRBD1 (6 bases). This CDR3 is 19 amino acids long. V was pared by 0 bases and J by 10 bases, with 28 bases between. Per germline, CDR1 MRHNA and CDR2 SNTAGT.

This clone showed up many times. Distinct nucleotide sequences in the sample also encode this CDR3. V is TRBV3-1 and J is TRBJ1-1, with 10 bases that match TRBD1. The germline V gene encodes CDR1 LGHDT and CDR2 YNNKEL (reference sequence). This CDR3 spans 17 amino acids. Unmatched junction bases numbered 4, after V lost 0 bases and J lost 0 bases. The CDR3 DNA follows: TGTGCCAGCAGCCAAGATAGGGGACAGGGGATGAACACTGAAGCTTTCTTT. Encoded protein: CASSQDRGQGMNTEAFF.

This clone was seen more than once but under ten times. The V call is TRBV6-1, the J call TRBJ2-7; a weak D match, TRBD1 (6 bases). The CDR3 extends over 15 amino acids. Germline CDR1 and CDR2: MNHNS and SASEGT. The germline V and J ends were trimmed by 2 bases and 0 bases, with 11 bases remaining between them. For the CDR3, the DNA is TGTGCCAGCAGTGAACGAGGGGGTTCCTCCTACGAGCAGTACTTC. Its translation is CASSERGGSSYEQYF.

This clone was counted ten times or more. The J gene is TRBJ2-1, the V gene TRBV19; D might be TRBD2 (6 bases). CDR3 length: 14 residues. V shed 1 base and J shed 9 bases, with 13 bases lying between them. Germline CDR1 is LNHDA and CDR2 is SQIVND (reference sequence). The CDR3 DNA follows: TGTGCCAGTAGTATAGCTCCGGGAGCGGCTGAGCAGTTCTTC. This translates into CASSIAPGAAEQFF.

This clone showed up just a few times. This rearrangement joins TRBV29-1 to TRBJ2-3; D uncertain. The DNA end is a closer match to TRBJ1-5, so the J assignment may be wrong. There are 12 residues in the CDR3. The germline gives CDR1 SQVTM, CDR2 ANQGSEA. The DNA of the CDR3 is TGCAGCGTTGAGGCTAGTCAGCATACGCAGCATTTT. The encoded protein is CSVEASQHTQHF.

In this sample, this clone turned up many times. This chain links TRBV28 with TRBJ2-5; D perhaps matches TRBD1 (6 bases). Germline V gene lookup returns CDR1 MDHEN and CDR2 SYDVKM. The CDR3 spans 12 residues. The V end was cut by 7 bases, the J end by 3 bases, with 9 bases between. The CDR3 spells CASIDRKETQYF. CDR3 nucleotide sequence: TGTGCCAGCATCGACAGGAAAGAGACCCAGTACTTC.